These 8 T cell receptor beta chains came from one sample sequenced in a study of HIV-infected patients and healthy controls. Alpha and beta constant-region primers primed reverse transcription of approximately 500 ng RNA. Alpha and beta chain libraries were made separately by chain-specific third strand synthesis with multiplexing indices. One entry per CDR3 protein results from TCRdb running MiXCR on the 5' RACE reads. The sample contains some 15,000 distinct CDR3 sequences, just under 9.5% of which appear only once. All unsorted peripheral T cells were captured because whole blood was used without fractionation. Sequenced: blood. Receptor source: an adult in good health.

In this sample, this clonotype turned up many times. V gene TRBV6-2 or TRBV6-3 combines with J gene TRBJ2-3; D could derive from TRBD1 or TRBD2 (7 bases each). Looked up from germline, CDR1 is MNHEY and CDR2 is SVGEGT. The V end was cut by 7 bases, the J end by 4 bases, with 15 bases between. The CDR3 has 14 residues. CDR3 sequence: CASKGAGESDTQYF. Written as DNA, the CDR3 is TGTGCCAGCAAGGGGGCGGGAGAATCAGATACGCAGTATTTT.

This clonotype was detected many times. The chain couples TRBV19 to TRBJ2-7, with a tentative D call TRBD2 (5 bases). V lost 0 bases, J lost 1 base, and 7 bases lay in between. In germline, CDR1 is LNHDA, CDR2 SQIVND (reference sequence). The CDR3 is made up of 14 amino acids. CDR3 DNA: TGTGCCAGTAGTATAGATGCGGGTTCCTACGAGCAGTACGTC. This sequence encodes CASSIDAGSYEQYV.

In its sample, this clonotype ranks as medium-sized (0.01 to 0.1%). This chain connects TRBV29-1 to TRBJ2-5; possibly TRBD2 for D (5 bases). The CDR3 runs 13 residues. From germline, CDR1 is SQVTM and CDR2 ANQGSEA. V lost 4 bases and J lost 5, with 14 bases in between. CDR3 sequence: CSVAQGSGETQYF. CDR3 nucleotide sequence: TGCAGCGTTGCCCAAGGGTCGGGGGAGACCCAGTACTTC.

This clonotype was detected a few times. The chain joins TRBV18 to TRBJ2-7; D uncertain. Trimming shortened V by 3 bases and J by 0 bases, and 9 bases separated the two germline ends. CDR1 and CDR2 from the germline V gene are KGHSH and LQKENI. The CDR3 runs 14 residues. The CDR3 DNA reads TGTGCCAGCTCACCGACGGTTAGCTCCTACGAGCAGTACGTC. Protein sequence: CASSPTVSSYEQYV.

This clonotype showed up many times. This rearrangement joins TRBV5-1 to TRBJ1-4; D not resolved. CDR3 length equals 11 residues. Germline assignment: CDR1 SGHRS and CDR2 YFSETQ. V lost 5 bases, J lost 6 bases, and 5 bases lay in between. In DNA form, the CDR3 reads TGCGCCAGCAGATCGGATGAAAAACTGTTTTTT. Translating gives CASRSDEKLFF.

The chain is built from TRBV19 and TRBJ2-4, with D uncertain. The germline V and J ends were trimmed by 6 bases and 4 bases, with 16 bases remaining between them. Per germline, CDR1 LNHDA and CDR2 SQIVND (reference sequence). The CDR3 is 15 amino acids. The CDR3 region is CASRGSLQPKNIQYF. CDR3 DNA sequence: TGTGCCAGTAGGGGCAGTCTTCAGCCAAAAAACATTCAGTACTTC.

This chain joins TRBV28 and TRBJ2-7; D remains unclear. V gave up 8 bases and J gave up 0 bases, with 14 bases separating them. This CDR3 spans 14 amino acids. Germline V CDR1 and CDR2: MDHEN, SYDVKM. For the CDR3, the DNA is TGTGCCAGCTTCGCGGCAGTCAGCTCCTACGAGCAGTACTTC. This encodes CASFAAVSSYEQYF.

This clonotype was found many times. The chain has TRBV4-3 and TRBJ2-1, with 8 bases identical to TRBD1. J was trimmed by 4 bases and V by 0 bases; bases with no gene match: 5. The germline gives CDR1 LGHNA, CDR2 YSLEER. This CDR3 has 16 residues. This chain's CDR3 is CASSQEEWDRYNEQFF. The CDR3 coding sequence is TGCGCCAGCAGCCAAGAAGAGTGGGACAGGTACAATGAGCAGTTCTTC.